This T cell receptor (beta chain) came from a study of technical replicates of blood from several donors. Only in-frame clones appear in the TCRdb table, and some are missing; sequencing was by immunoSEQ multiplex PCR. This table has about 79,000 clones, 94% appearing once. Germline CDR1 MNHEY, CDR2 SMNVEV (reference sequence). The junction had 19 bases not matched to a gene; V was cut back by 6 bases and J by 6 bases. This CDR3 comprises 18 residues. Sequencing was done on a sample of T cells isolated from PBMCs. The receptor was derived from a human donor in good health. The genes are TRBV27 and TRBJ2-3; TRBD1 matches at 9 bases. CDR3 DNA sequence: TGTGCCAGCAGCCCGACCCCAATGACCGGGACAGGGACCGATACGCAGTATTTT. Its protein product is CASSPTPMTGTGTDTQYF.